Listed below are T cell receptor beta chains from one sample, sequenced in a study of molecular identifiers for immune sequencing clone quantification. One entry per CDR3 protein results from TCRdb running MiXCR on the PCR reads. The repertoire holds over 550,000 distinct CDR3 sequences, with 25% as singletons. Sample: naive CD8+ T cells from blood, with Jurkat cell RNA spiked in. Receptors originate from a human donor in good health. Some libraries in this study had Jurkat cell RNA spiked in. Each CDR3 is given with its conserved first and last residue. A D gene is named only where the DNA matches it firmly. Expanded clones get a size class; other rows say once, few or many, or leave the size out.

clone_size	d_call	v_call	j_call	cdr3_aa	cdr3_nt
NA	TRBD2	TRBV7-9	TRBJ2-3	CASTGLAGSADTRYF	TGTGCCAGTACGGGACTAGCGGGGAGCGCAGATACGCGGTATTTT
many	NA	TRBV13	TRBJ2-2	CASGRHQNTGELFF	TGTGCCAGCGGGAGGCACCAGAACACCGGGGAGCTGTTTTTT
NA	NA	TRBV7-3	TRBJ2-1	CASSLMPAGKAMNEQFF	TGTGCCAGCAGCTTAATGCCCGCGGGGAAGGCCATGAATGAGCAGTTCTTC
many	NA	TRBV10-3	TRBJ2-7	CAISEGGEQYF	TGTGCCATCAGTGAGGGGGGCGAGCAGTACTTC
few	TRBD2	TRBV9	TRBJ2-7	CASSLEGLSHNEQYF	TGTGCCAGCAGCCTAGAGGGACTATCCCACAACGAGCAGTACTTC
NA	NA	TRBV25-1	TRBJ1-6	CASSEYGTYNSPLHF	TGTGCCAGCAGTGAATACGGGACCTACAATTCACCCCTCCACTTT
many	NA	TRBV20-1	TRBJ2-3	CSARIMLDTQYF	TGCAGTGCTAGGATTATGTTAGATACGCAGTATTTT
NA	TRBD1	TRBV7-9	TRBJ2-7	CASCPGTAGYEQYF	TGTGCCAGCTGCCCGGGGACAGCCGGCTACGAGCAGTACTTC
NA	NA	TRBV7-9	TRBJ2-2	CASSRWIGTSDTGELFF	TGTGCCAGCAGCCGGTGGATCGGGACAAGCGACACCGGGGAGCTGTTTTTT
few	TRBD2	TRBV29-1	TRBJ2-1	CSVEDLGLAGPSYNEQFF	TGCAGCGTTGAAGATCTTGGACTAGCGGGGCCCTCCTACAATGAGCAGTTCTTC
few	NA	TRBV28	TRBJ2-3	CASSLLEGAADTQYF	TGTGCCAGCAGTTTACTGGAGGGGGCGGCAGATACGCAGTATTTT
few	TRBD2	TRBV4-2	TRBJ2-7	CASSQDLGLVDEQYF	TGTGCCAGCAGCCAAGATTTGGGACTAGTCGACGAGCAGTACTTC
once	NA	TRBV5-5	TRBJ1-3	CASSFRRGLGNTLYF	TGTGCCAGCAGCTTTCGTCGGGGCCTTGGAAACACCTTATATTTT
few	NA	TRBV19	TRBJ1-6	CASSPNGPPDNSPLHF	TGTGCCAGTAGTCCAAATGGGCCACCGGATAATTCACCCCTCCACTTT
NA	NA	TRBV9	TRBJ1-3	CAGSDSNSGNTIYF	TGTGCCGGCAGTGACTCGAACTCTGGAAACACCATATATTTT
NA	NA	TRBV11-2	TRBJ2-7	CASSLGSESYEQYF	TGTGCCAGCAGCTTAGGTTCAGAGAGCTACGAGCAGTACTTC
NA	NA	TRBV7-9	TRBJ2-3	CASSLAPLPPGTQYF	TGTGCCAGCAGCTTAGCTCCCCTACCCCCCGGTACGCAGTATTTT
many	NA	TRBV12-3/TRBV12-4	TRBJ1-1	CASSWAGLNTEAFF	TGTGCCAGCAGTTGGGCAGGCCTGAACACTGAAGCTTTCTTT
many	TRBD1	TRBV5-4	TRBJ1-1	CASSLKLQGSEAFF	TGTGCCAGCAGCTTAAAACTACAGGGGAGTGAAGCTTTCTTT
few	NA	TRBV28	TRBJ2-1	CASRLPPRSVNNEQFF	TGTGCCAGCAGACTCCCACCCCGGAGCGTAAACAATGAGCAGTTCTTC
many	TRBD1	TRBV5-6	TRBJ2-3	CASSFGTGETDTQYF	TGTGCCAGCAGCTTCGGGACAGGGGAGACAGATACGCAGTATTTT
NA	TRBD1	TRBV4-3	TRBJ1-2	CASSQRTGEHGYTF	TGCGCCAGCAGCCAACGGACAGGGGAGCATGGCTACACCTTC
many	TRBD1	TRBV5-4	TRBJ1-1	CASSTDRGGTEAFF	TGTGCCAGCAGCACCGACAGGGGAGGGACTGAAGCTTTCTTT
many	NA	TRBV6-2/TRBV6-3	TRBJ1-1	CASSTRYADRPNTEAFF	TGTGCCAGCAGTACCAGGTACGCAGACAGGCCGAACACTGAAGCTTTCTTT
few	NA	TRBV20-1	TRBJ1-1	CSARRQPMNTEAFF	TGCAGTGCTAGAAGACAGCCAATGAACACTGAAGCTTTCTTT